This is a list of T cell receptor beta chains from one sample in a study of cytomegalovirus exposure and HLA in healthy donors. Sequencing was performed with immunoSEQ multiplex PCR; in TCRdb, only in-frame clones are kept and a portion is missing. The table records around 200,000 clones, roughly four fifths of them present only once. What was sequenced was PBMCs. The receptors come from a man aged 45-60 years in good health and CMV-seronegative. CDR3s include the opening cysteine and the closing phenylalanine or tryptophan. The D gene is left open where the match is weak. Rows may omit the clone size; those that give it use once, few, many or a size class.

v_call: TRBV7-8; clone_size: .; j_call: TRBJ1-1; d_call: .; cdr3_aa: CASSLGDGQGGVEAFF; cdr3_nt: TGTGCCAGCAGCTTAGGGGATGGCCAGGGAGGAGTGGAAGCTTTCTTT
v_call: TRBV2; clone_size: .; j_call: TRBJ2-1; d_call: .; cdr3_aa: CAREARSNEQFF; cdr3_nt: TGTGCCAGGGAGGCTCGTAGCAATGAGCAGTTCTTC
v_call: TRBV5-1; clone_size: .; j_call: TRBJ2-1; d_call: TRBD1; cdr3_aa: CASRTGGGSYNEQFF; cdr3_nt: TGCGCCAGCAGGACAGGGGGAGGCTCCTACAATGAGCAGTTCTTC
v_call: TRBV13; clone_size: .; j_call: TRBJ2-3; d_call: TRBD1; cdr3_aa: CASSFLDRDTDTQYF; cdr3_nt: TGTGCCAGCAGCTTCCTGGACAGGGATACAGATACGCAGTATTTT
v_call: TRBV9; clone_size: .; j_call: TRBJ2-3; d_call: TRBD2; cdr3_aa: CASSGGSPTDTQYF; cdr3_nt: TGTGCCAGCAGTGGCGGGAGTCCCACAGATACGCAGTATTTT
v_call: TRBV10-3; clone_size: .; j_call: TRBJ2-1; d_call: TRBD1; cdr3_aa: CAIRNSGQLTNEQFF; cdr3_nt: TGTGCCATCAGAAATTCGGGACAGTTAACCAATGAGCAGTTCTTC
v_call: TRBV27; clone_size: .; j_call: TRBJ2-3; d_call: .; cdr3_aa: CASINSPYTDTQYF; cdr3_nt: TGTGCCAGCATTAACAGTCCTTACACAGATACGCAGTATTTT
v_call: TRBV7-8; clone_size: .; j_call: TRBJ2-7; d_call: .; cdr3_aa: CASSLESPSSFLDYEQYF; cdr3_nt: TGTGCCAGCAGCTTAGAATCCCCCTCTAGTTTCCTAGATTACGAGCAGTACTTC
v_call: TRBV6-5; clone_size: .; j_call: TRBJ1-2; d_call: TRBD1; cdr3_aa: CASSYARDRGYGYTF; cdr3_nt: TGTGCCAGCAGTTACGCCCGGGACAGGGGCTATGGCTACACCTTC
v_call: TRBV7-9; clone_size: .; j_call: TRBJ2-3; d_call: .; cdr3_aa: CASSLAASIDTQYF; cdr3_nt: TGTGCCAGCAGCTTAGCGGCTAGCATAGACACGCAGTATTTT
v_call: TRBV25-1; clone_size: .; j_call: TRBJ2-3; d_call: TRBD1; cdr3_aa: CASSGRDRAPDTQYF; cdr3_nt: TGTGCCAGCAGTGGCCGGGACAGGGCGCCAGATACGCAGTATTTT
v_call: TRBV7-6; clone_size: once; j_call: TRBJ1-2; d_call: TRBD1; cdr3_aa: CASSLLTGDYGYTF; cdr3_nt: TGTGCCAGCAGCCTATTAACAGGGGACTATGGCTACACCTTC
v_call: TRBV2; clone_size: .; j_call: TRBJ2-3; d_call: .; cdr3_aa: CASKVQRASSTDTQYF; cdr3_nt: TGTGCCAGCAAAGTGCAGCGGGCCTCTAGCACAGATACGCAGTATTTT
v_call: TRBV6-1; clone_size: few; j_call: TRBJ2-7; d_call: .; cdr3_aa: CASSELSGGAHEQYF; cdr3_nt: TGTGCCAGCAGTGAACTAAGCGGAGGGGCCCACGAGCAGTACTTC
v_call: TRBV27; clone_size: .; j_call: TRBJ2-4; d_call: .; cdr3_aa: CASTPRQGNIQYF; cdr3_nt: TGTGCCAGCACCCCCAGGCAGGGAAACATTCAGTACTTC
v_call: TRBV28; clone_size: few; j_call: TRBJ1-4; d_call: .; cdr3_aa: CASSPVRGVSEKLFF; cdr3_nt: TGTGCCAGCAGTCCCGTCCGGGGGGTGTCTGAAAAACTGTTTTTT
v_call: TRBV5-4; clone_size: few; j_call: TRBJ1-4; d_call: .; cdr3_aa: CASSLAGSEKLFF; cdr3_nt: TGTGCCAGCAGCTTGGCGGGGAGTGAAAAACTGTTTTTT
v_call: TRBV13; clone_size: .; j_call: TRBJ2-7; d_call: TRBD1; cdr3_aa: CASSPGQGRHEQYF; cdr3_nt: TGTGCCAGCAGCCCAGGACAGGGGCGGCACGAGCAGTACTTC
v_call: TRBV2; clone_size: .; j_call: TRBJ1-6; d_call: TRBD1; cdr3_aa: CASSPGTGVISSYNSPLHF; cdr3_nt: TGTGCCAGCAGCCCCGGGACAGGGGTAATAAGCTCCTATAATTCACCCCTCCACTTT
v_call: TRBV5-4; clone_size: .; j_call: TRBJ2-2; d_call: TRBD2; cdr3_aa: CASSFSGSSTGELFF; cdr3_nt: TGTGCCAGCAGCTTTAGCGGGAGCAGCACCGGGGAGCTGTTTTTT
v_call: TRBV4-3; clone_size: few; j_call: TRBJ2-1; d_call: .; cdr3_aa: CASSQGGYNEQFF; cdr3_nt: TGCGCCAGCAGCCAAGGAGGGTACAATGAGCAGTTCTTC
v_call: TRBV11-2; clone_size: .; j_call: TRBJ1-1; d_call: .; cdr3_aa: CASSPREGMNTEAFF; cdr3_nt: TGTGCCAGCAGCCCCCGGGAAGGGATGAACACTGAAGCTTTCTTT
v_call: TRBV28; clone_size: .; j_call: TRBJ1-2; d_call: TRBD1; cdr3_aa: CASTGPGQTFGYTF; cdr3_nt: TGTGCCAGCACCGGTCCGGGACAGACATTTGGCTACACCTTC
v_call: TRBV6-1; clone_size: .; j_call: TRBJ2-7; d_call: TRBD1; cdr3_aa: CASTSDRGPYEQYF; cdr3_nt: TGTGCCAGCACCTCGGACAGGGGGCCGTACGAGCAGTACTTC
v_call: TRBV9; clone_size: .; j_call: TRBJ2-1; d_call: .; cdr3_aa: CASSEGQLYNEQFF; cdr3_nt: TGTGCCAGCAGCGAAGGACAGCTGTACAATGAGCAGTTCTTC
v_call: TRBV6-1; clone_size: once; j_call: TRBJ1-5; d_call: .; cdr3_aa: CASTPTGGSQPQHF; cdr3_nt: TGTGCCAGCACCCCGACGGGGGGTAGTCAGCCCCAGCATTTT
v_call: TRBV11-1; clone_size: .; j_call: TRBJ1-2; d_call: TRBD1; cdr3_aa: CASSSGQGPYGYTF; cdr3_nt: TGTGCCAGCAGCTCCGGACAGGGGCCCTATGGCTACACCTTC
v_call: TRBV7-9; clone_size: .; j_call: TRBJ2-1; d_call: TRBD1; cdr3_aa: CASSPKQGAVHEQFF; cdr3_nt: TGTGCCAGCAGCCCGAAACAGGGGGCGGTCCATGAGCAGTTCTTC
v_call: TRBV5-1; clone_size: .; j_call: TRBJ2-6; d_call: .; cdr3_aa: CASSRQQASGANVLTF; cdr3_nt: TGCGCCAGCAGCCGTCAACAGGCTTCTGGGGCCAACGTCCTGACTTTC
v_call: TRBV2; clone_size: .; j_call: TRBJ2-3; d_call: TRBD1; cdr3_aa: CASSSRQGLTDTQYF; cdr3_nt: TGTGCCAGCAGTTCTCGACAGGGGCTGACAGATACGCAGTATTTT
v_call: TRBV6-5; clone_size: .; j_call: TRBJ1-2; d_call: .; cdr3_aa: CASRLQGFGRGYTF; cdr3_nt: TGTGCCAGCAGGCTGCAGGGTTTTGGTCGCGGCTACACCTTC
v_call: TRBV5-1; clone_size: few; j_call: TRBJ2-7; d_call: TRBD1; cdr3_aa: CASSLDARGSYEQYF; cdr3_nt: TGCGCCAGCAGCTTGGACGCCAGGGGGTCCTACGAGCAGTACTTC
v_call: TRBV6-1; clone_size: .; j_call: TRBJ2-7; d_call: .; cdr3_aa: CASSVVGEDREQYF; cdr3_nt: TGTGCCAGCAGTGTAGTGGGAGAGGACCGCGAGCAGTACTTC